The next 7 T cell receptor beta chains were all read from a single sample in a study of T cell repertoires in cytomegalovirus infection. TCRdb independently ran MiXCR on the reads; one entry per CDR3 protein. The table shows 350,000 to 550,000 distinct CDR3 sequences, with roughly 31% occurring only once. Material: PBMCs. The source is a human donor in good health (CMV status not recorded). Some clones in this sample may be carry-over from other donors' samples.

A few counts support this clonotype. The V and J genes are TRBV30 and TRBJ1-1; no clear D. This CDR3 is built from 13 residues. The germline V gene has CDR1 GTSNPN and CDR2 SVGIG (reference sequence). The V end was cut by 2 bases, the J end by 1 base, with 8 bases between. The CDR3 sequence is CAWSPYRNTEAFF. As DNA, the CDR3 is TGTGCCTGGAGTCCTTATCGGAACACTGAAGCTTTCTTT. Combining the CDR3 with reference TRBV30 and TRBJ1-1 gives the whole variable domain SQTIHQWPATLVQPVGSPLSLECTVEGTSNPNLYWYRQAAGRGLQLLFYSVGIGQISSEVPQNLSASRPQDRQFILSSKKLLLSDSGFYLCAWSPYRNTEAFFGQGTRLTVV.

The table lists this clonotype with many counts. The V and J genes are TRBV7-2 and TRBJ1-1, with D hard to call. The CDR3 has 13 residues. Trimming removed 4 bases from V and 1 base from J, with 7 bases in between. Germline V gene sequence: CDR1 SGHTA, CDR2 FQGNSA. CDR3: CASSSATNTEAFF. CDR3 DNA sequence: TGTGCCAGCAGCTCAGCCACGAACACTGAAGCTTTCTTT.

This clonotype was recorded many times. V and J are TRBV7-9 and TRBJ2-7; 11 bases match TRBD2. The CDR3 spans 16 residues. V shed 3 bases and J 6 bases; nucleotides not matched to a gene: 10. Germline V CDR1 and CDR2: SEHNR, FQNEAQ (reference sequence). This CDR3 reads CASSFYSASGGTEQYF. In DNA, the CDR3 is TGTGCCAGCAGCTTCTATTCGGCTAGCGGGGGGACCGAGCAGTACTTC.

The CDR3 DNA reads as TGTGCCAGTATGGGAAATAGACACACTGAAGCTTTCTTT. It is translated as CASMGNRHTEAFF. This chain uses TRBV19 with TRBJ1-1; D not certain. The germline V gene has CDR1 LNHDA and CDR2 SQIVND (reference sequence). This CDR3 contains 13 residues. V was pared by 7 bases and J by 3 bases, with 12 bases between. Together with reference TRBV19 and TRBJ1-1, the CDR3 gives the full variable domain: DGGITQSPKYLFRKEGQNVTLSCEQNLNHDAMYWYRQDPGQGLRLIYYSQIVNDFQKGDIAEGYSVSREKKESFPLTVTSAQKNPTAFYLCASMGNRHTEAFFGQGTRLTVV.

The CDR3 nucleotides are TGTGCCAGCAGTTACGAGGGGCCGCTCCTTGAAGCTTTCTTT. It yields the protein CASSYEGPLLEAFF. The chain uses TRBV6-5 and TRBJ1-1; D possibly corresponds to TRBD1 (5 bases). Trimming pared 2 bases from V and 7 bases from J, leaving 14 bases between. The germline CDR1 and CDR2 sequences are MNHEY and SVGAGI. This CDR3 is built from 14 residues.

This clonotype was picked up a small number of times. The CDR3 reads CASSYRQSNSGNLWDSPLHF. CDR3 coding DNA: TGTGCCAGCAGCTACAGACAGTCGAATTCAGGAAACCTCTGGGATTCACCCCTCCACTTT. V gene TRBV5-4 combines with J gene TRBJ1-6, with D perhaps TRBD1 (5 bases). Trimming cost V 3 bases and J 8 bases, with 30 bases left between them. Germline CDR1 and CDR2: SGHNT and YYREEE (reference sequence). CDR3 length: 20 amino acids. The whole variable domain, remainder taken from reference TRBV5-4 and TRBJ1-6, is ETGVTQSPTHLIKTRGQQVTLRCSSQSGHNTVSWYQQALGQGPQFIFQYYREEENGRGNFPPRFSGLQFPNYSSELNVNALELDDSALYLCASSYRQSNSGNLWDSPLHFGNGTRLTVT.

The chain has TRBV6-1 and TRBJ2-7; TRBD1 aligns across 8 bases. The CDR3 extends over 15 amino acids. After removal of 8 bases from V and 9 bases from J, the junction contained 18 bases not matched to a gene. Germline V gives CDR1 MNHNS, CDR2 SASEGT. The CDR3 sequence is CASWVSGQVPSGQYF. As DNA, the CDR3 is TGTGCCAGCTGGGTGTCGGGACAGGTGCCTTCCGGGCAGTACTTC.